This section outlines one TCR beta chain sequence together with its context. Its antigen is still unknown. Base qualities are missing; no much larger clone stands one base away. V and J are truncated by 6 bases and 0 bases respectively, leaving an intervening sequence of 15 bases. Reading from cysteine to phenylalanine, the CDR3 counts 14 amino acids. Here the CDR3 DNA is all that survives: 42 bases in frame from base 1. The germline V gene (reference sequence) provides CDR1 DFQATT and CDR2 SNEGSKA. This specimen belongs to a study of response to subunit inactivated influenza vaccine (dated by TCRdb to the late 2010s). With regard to the full study: To follow how T cells responded to a trivalent subunit inactivated influenza vaccine, the researchers relied on deep quantitative profiling of the T cell receptor repertoire.

To prepare the library, RT-PCR was applied. The sequencing machine was an Illumina HiSeq 2500. In TCRdb, the public reads were trimmed at Q25 with fastp and aligned with MiXCR, with productive beta chains retained. CDR3 protein duplicates are merged, each entry listing the most common genes and DNA. The sample table contains approximately 700,000 distinct CDR3 sequences; only one count was recorded for around 13% of them. The top ten constitute 5.5% to 7% of the sample. Summary of the overall study and its limitations: It was suggested by the authors that each seasonal influenza vaccination may recruit only a limited number of new T cells.

The clonotype originates from a man aged 45 to 65 who received an inactivated influenza vaccine. Donor details come from another sample of the same person, matched by shared clones. Recombination connected TRBV20-1 to TRBJ2-7, with the D segment identity uncertain. Source: PBMCs from blood, taken less than 15 days before vaccination. CDR3 loop: CSADRRTVSYEQYF. The nucleotides read TGCAGTGCCGACCGCCGGACGGTCTCCTACGAGCAGTACTTC.